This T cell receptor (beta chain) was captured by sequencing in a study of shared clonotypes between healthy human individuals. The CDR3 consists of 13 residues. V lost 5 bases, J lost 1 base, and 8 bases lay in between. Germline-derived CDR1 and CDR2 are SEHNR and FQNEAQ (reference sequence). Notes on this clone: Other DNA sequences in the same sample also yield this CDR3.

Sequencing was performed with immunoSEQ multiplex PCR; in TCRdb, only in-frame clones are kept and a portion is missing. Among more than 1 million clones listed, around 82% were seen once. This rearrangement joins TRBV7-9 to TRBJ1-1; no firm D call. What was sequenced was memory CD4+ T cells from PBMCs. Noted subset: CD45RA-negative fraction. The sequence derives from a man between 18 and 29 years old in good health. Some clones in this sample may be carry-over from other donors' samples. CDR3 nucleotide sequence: TGTGCCAGCAGCAGTCAGGCGAACACTGAAGCTTTCTTT. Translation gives CASSSQANTEAFF. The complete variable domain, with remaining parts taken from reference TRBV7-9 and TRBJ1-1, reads DTGVSQNPRHKITKRGQNVTFRCDPISEHNRLYWYRQTLGQGPEFLTYFQNEAQLEKSRLLSDRFSAERPKGSFSTLEIQRTEQGDSAMYLCASSSQANTEAFFGQGTRLTVV.